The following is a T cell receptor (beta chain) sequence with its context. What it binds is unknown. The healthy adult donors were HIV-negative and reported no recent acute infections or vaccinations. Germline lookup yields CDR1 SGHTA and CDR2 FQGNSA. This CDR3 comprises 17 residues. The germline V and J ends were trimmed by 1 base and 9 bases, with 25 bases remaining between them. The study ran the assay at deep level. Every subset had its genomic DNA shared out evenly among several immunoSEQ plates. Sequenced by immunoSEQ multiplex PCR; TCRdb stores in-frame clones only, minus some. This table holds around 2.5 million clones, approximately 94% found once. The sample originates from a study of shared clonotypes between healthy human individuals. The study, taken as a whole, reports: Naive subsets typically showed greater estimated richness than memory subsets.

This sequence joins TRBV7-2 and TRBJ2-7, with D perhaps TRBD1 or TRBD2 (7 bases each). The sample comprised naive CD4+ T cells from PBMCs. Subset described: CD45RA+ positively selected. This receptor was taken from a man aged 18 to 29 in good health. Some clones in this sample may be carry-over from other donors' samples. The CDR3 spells CASSLVARGGGQQGQYF. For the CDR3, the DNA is TGTGCCAGCAGCTTAGTGGCTCGGGGAGGGGGCCAACAAGGGCAGTACTTC.